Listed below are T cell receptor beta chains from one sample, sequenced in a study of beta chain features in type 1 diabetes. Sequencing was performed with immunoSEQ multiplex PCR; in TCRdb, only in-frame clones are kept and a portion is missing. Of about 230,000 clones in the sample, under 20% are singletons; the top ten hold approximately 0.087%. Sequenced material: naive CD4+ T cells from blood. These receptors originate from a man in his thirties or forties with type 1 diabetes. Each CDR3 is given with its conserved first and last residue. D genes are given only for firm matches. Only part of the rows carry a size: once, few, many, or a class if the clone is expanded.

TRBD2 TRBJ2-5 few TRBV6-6 CASSYRAGVGETQYF TGTGCCAGCAGTTACCGCGCGGGAGTGGGAGAGACCCAGTACTTC
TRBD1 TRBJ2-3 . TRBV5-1 CASSTTGTDTQYF TGCGCCAGCAGCACGACAGGGACCGATACGCAGTATTTT
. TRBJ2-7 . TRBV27 CASSLYGAYEQYF TGTGCCAGCAGTTTATACGGAGCCTACGAGCAGTACTTC
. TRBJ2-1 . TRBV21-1 CASTGARQYNEQFF TGTGCCAGCACCGGAGCCAGACAGTATAATGAGCAGTTCTTC
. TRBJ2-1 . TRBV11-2 CASSRNPPSPNEQFF TGTGCCAGCAGCCGAAATCCTCCCTCGCCCAATGAGCAGTTCTTC
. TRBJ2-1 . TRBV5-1 CASSLRGDNEQFF TGCGCCAGCAGCTTGCGAGGGGACAATGAGCAGTTCTTC
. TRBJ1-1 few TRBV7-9 CASSMDMNTEAFF TGTGCCAGCAGCATGGACATGAACACTGAAGCTTTCTTT
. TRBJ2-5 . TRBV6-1 CASSSQGNQETQYF TGTGCCAGCAGCTCCCAGGGAAACCAAGAGACCCAGTACTTC
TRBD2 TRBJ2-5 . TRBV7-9 CASSLIAGVETQYF TGTGCCAGCAGCCTCATAGCGGGAGTAGAGACCCAGTACTTC
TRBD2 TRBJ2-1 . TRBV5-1 CASSGTSPSYNEQFF TGCGCCAGCAGCGGGACTAGTCCCTCCTACAATGAGCAGTTCTTC
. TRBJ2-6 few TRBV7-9 CASSFLGTGANVLTF TGTGCCAGCAGCTTCCTCGGGACTGGGGCCAACGTCCTGACTTTC
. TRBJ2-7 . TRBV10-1 CASSEWSYEQYF TGCGCCAGCAGTGAGTGGAGTTACGAGCAGTACTTC
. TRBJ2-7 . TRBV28 CASSLTRVEQYF TGTGCCAGCAGTTTAACGAGGGTCGAGCAGTACTTC
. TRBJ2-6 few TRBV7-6 CASSSGHRGANVLTF TGTGCCAGCAGCTCCGGACACAGAGGGGCCAACGTCCTGACTTTC
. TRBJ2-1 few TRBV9 CASSAALTREQFF TGTGCCAGCAGCGCCGCACTCACGCGTGAGCAGTTCTTC
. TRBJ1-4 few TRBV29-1 CSASPKGSGEKLFF TGCAGCGCCTCACCGAAGGGTAGTGGCGAAAAACTGTTTTTT
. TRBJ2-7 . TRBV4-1 CASSQQSGYEQYF TGCGCCAGCAGCCAACAATCGGGCTACGAGCAGTACTTC
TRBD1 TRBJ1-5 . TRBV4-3 CASSQEIGQGDQPQHF TGCGCCAGCAGCCAAGAAATCGGACAGGGGGATCAGCCCCAGCATTTT
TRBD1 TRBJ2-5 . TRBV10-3 CAISNRDRGETQYF TGTGCCATCAGTAATCGGGACAGGGGAGAGACCCAGTACTTC
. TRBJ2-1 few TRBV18 CASSPGGLYNEQFF TGTGCCAGCTCACCTGGCGGGCTCTACAATGAGCAGTTCTTC
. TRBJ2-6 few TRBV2 CASSGVSGANVLTF TGTGCCAGCAGTGGCGTCTCTGGGGCCAACGTCCTGACTTTC
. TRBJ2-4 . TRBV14 CASSPSLGALNTVQYF TGTGCCAGCAGCCCGTCCTTGGGGGCGCTGAACACCGTTCAGTACTTC
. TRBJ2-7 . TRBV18 CASSRTWQGSNEQYF TGTGCCAGCTCACGAACCTGGCAGGGTAGCAACGAGCAGTACTTC
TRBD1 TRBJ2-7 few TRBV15 CATSSTDRGQQYF TGTGCCACCAGCAGTACCGACAGGGGACAGCAGTACTTC
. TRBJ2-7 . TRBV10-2 CASSIFHEQYF TGCGCCAGCAGTATATTCCACGAGCAGTACTTC
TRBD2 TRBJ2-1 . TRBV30 CAWSVGLAGYNEQFF TGTGCCTGGAGTGTAGGACTAGCGGGGTACAATGAGCAGTTCTTC
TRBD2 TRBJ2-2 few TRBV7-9 CASSRGLAETGELFF TGTGCCAGCAGCCGAGGACTAGCTGAGACCGGGGAGCTGTTTTTT
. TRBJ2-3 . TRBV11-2 CASMDGADTQYF TGTGCCAGCATGGACGGAGCAGATACGCAGTATTTT
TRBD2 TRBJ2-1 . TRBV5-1 CASSLVAGGVDEQFF TGCGCCAGCAGCTTGGTGGCGGGAGGCGTGGATGAGCAGTTCTTC
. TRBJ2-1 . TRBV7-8 CASSSALAAYNEQFF TGTGCCAGCAGCTCCGCGTTAGCGGCCTACAATGAGCAGTTCTTC
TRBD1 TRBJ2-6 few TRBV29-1 CSVFGQGQGGANVLTF TGCAGCGTCTTCGGACAGGGACAAGGTGGGGCCAACGTCCTGACTTTC
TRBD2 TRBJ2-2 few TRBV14 CASSQRGLSNTGELFF TGTGCCAGCAGCCAGAGGGGACTATCGAACACCGGGGAGCTGTTTTTT
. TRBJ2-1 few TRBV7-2 CASSVMGNSYNEQFF TGTGCCAGCAGCGTAATGGGGAACTCCTACAATGAGCAGTTCTTC
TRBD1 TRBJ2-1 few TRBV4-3 CASSQVNRGLHEQFF TGCGCCAGCAGCCAAGTGAACAGGGGGCTTCATGAGCAGTTCTTC
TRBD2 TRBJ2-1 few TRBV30 CAWSSGLAGGNEQFF TGTGCCTGGAGTTCTGGGCTAGCGGGAGGGAATGAGCAGTTCTTC
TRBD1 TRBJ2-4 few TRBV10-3 CAISGTGEIQYF TGTGCCATCAGTGGGACAGGGGAAATTCAGTACTTC
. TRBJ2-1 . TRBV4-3 CASSYTRSYNEQFF TGCGCCAGCAGCTACACTCGCTCCTACAATGAGCAGTTCTTC
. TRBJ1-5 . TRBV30 CAWTPGANQPQHF TGTGCCTGGACGCCAGGGGCGAATCAGCCCCAGCATTTT
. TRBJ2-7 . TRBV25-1 CASSSLYEQYF TGTGCCAGCAGCTCCCTCTACGAGCAGTACTTC
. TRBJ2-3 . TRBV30 CAWSRGADTQYF TGTGCCTGGAGTAGAGGGGCAGATACGCAGTATTTT
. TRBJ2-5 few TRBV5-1 CASSLVNQETQYF TGCGCCAGCAGCTTAGTAAACCAAGAGACCCAGTACTTC
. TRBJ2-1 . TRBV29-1 CSGRTFYNEQFF TGCAGCGGTCGGACCTTTTACAATGAGCAGTTCTTC
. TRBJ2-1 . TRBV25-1 CASSAGFRGKEFF TGTGCCAGCAGTGCGGGATTTAGGGGGAAGGAGTTCTTC
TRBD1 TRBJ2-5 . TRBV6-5 CASSYGGQPQYF TGTGCCAGCAGTTACGGGGGACAGCCCCAGTACTTC
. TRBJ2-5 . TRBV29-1 CSVMQHPQETQYF TGCAGCGTTATGCAGCATCCCCAAGAGACCCAGTACTTC
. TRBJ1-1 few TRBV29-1 CSARLTENTEAFF TGCAGCGCCCGCCTGACAGAGAACACTGAAGCTTTCTTT
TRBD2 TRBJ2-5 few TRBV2 CASSDSPPYSGSRGETQYF TGTGCCAGCAGTGATTCTCCGCCCTATAGCGGGAGTCGCGGGGAGACCCAGTACTTC
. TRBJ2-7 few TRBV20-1 CSAPDSYEQYF TGCAGTGCCCCGGACAGTTACGAGCAGTACTTC
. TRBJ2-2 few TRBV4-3 CASSLLAQANTGELFF TGCGCCAGCAGCCTCCTGGCGCAGGCGAACACCGGGGAGCTGTTTTTT
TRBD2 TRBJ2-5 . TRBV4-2 CASSHGDRFSGSKETQYF TGTGCCAGCAGCCATGGTGATCGATTTAGCGGGAGTAAAGAGACCCAGTACTTC
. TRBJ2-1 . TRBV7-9 CASSRQGLSYNEQFF TGTGCCAGCAGCCGACAAGGGCTCTCCTACAATGAGCAGTTCTTC
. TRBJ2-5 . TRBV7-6 CASSLNAIAQETQYF TGTGCCAGCAGCTTAAACGCAATTGCTCAAGAGACCCAGTACTTC
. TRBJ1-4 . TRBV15 CATSRDLVRDEKLFF TGTGCCACCAGCAGAGATCTAGTCCGGGACGAAAAACTGTTTTTT
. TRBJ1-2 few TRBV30 CAWSGREGYTF TGTGCCTGGAGTGGGCGGGAAGGCTACACCTTC
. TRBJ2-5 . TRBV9 CASSGRAWQETQYF TGTGCCAGCAGTGGCCGGGCCTGGCAAGAGACCCAGTACTTC